The following is a TCR beta chain sequence with its context. This CDR3 spans 14 amino acids. CDR1 and CDR2 from the germline V gene are SGHRS and YFSETQ. V shed 0 bases and J shed 10 bases, with 11 bases lying between them. The sample is drawn from a study of long-term antiretroviral therapy in people with HIV. Runs used v3.0 of the immunoSEQ assay and were done at survey level. The repertoire was sequenced with immunoSEQ multiplex PCR; TCRdb's copy has only in-frame clones and lacks some. The data show some 28,000 clones, with around 96% seen just once and 7% to 9% held by the top ten. V and J are TRBV5-1 and TRBJ1-6; D remains unclear. This clonotype was obtained from a man aged 30-40 years with HIV. The sequenced sample was unsorted PBMCs, obtained 6 to 6.5 years after starting antiretroviral therapy. The CDR3 sequence is CASSLDLGRSPLHF. The CDR3 DNA sequence: TGCGCCAGCAGCTTGGATCTTGGCCGATCACCCCTCCACTTT.